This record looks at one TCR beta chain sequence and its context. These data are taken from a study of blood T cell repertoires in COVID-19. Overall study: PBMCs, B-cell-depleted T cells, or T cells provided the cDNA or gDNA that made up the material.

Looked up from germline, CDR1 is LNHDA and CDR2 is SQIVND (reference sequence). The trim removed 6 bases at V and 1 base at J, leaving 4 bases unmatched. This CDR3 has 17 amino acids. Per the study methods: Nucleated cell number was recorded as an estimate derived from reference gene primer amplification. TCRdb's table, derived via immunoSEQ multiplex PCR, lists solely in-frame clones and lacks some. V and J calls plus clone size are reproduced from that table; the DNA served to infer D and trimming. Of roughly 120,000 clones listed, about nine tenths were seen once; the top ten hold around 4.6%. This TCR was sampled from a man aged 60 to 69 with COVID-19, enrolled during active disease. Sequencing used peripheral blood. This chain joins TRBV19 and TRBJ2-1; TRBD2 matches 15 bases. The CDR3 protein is CASRGLAGGGSYNEQFF. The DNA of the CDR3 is TGTGCCAGTAGGGGACTAGCGGGAGGAGGGTCCTACAATGAGCAGTTCTTC.